This T cell receptor (beta chain) stems from a study of blood T cell repertoires in COVID-19 (dated by TCRdb to the early 2020s). Regarding the research as a whole: Collaborator samples came from the United States, Italy and Spain and covered acute and convalescent phases of COVID-19. The prospective study material was composed of cDNA or gDNA derived from T cells, B-cell-depleted T cells, or PBMCs. Subjects who had been exposed to COVID-19, were actively infected with it, or had recovered from it provided the deeply sampled blood TCRbeta repertoires that made up the dataset. The repertoires were released in a freely available public database intended as a resource for research on the immune response to SARS-CoV-2. The samples were drawn from the first 160 participants of the ongoing ImmuneRACE study and from 950 to 1,500 subjects provided by 6 global collaborators. A de-identified subject ID, COVID-19 status, age in years and sex were almost always included in the sample metadata. Where available, HLA class I and class II types were taken from metadata supplied by the sample provider and were not determined by assay-based typing. The paper's findings and limits, for the study overall: Clinical and demographic metadata were provided uncurated, with the amount varying by source and participant.

TCRbeta CDR3 regions were amplified from genomic DNA by means of the immunoSEQ Assay, a bias-controlled multiplex PCR. The original methods were these. The number of nucleated cells in each sample was estimated by amplification of reference gene primers within the assay. Sequence reads were collapsed and filtered to measure the absolute abundance of every unique TCRbeta CDR3 rearrangement. For each sample, productive Simpson clonality was calculated by taking the square root of Simpson's diversity index across productive rearrangements. TCRdb obtained this table from immuneACCESS and retained in-frame rearrangements with V and J assigned. These tables miss some clones; where compared with another copy, unresolved V genes account for less than half of the shortfall, and the remainder is unexplained. V and J calls plus clone size are reproduced from that table; the DNA served to infer D and trimming. This sample gives 100,000 to 150,000 clones in total; roughly 90% of them show up just once. The top ten constitute more than 2% of the sample.

Collaborating institutions collected whole blood in K2EDTA tubes following their own protocols. Collaborator samples were shipped for TCRbeta analysis as frozen whole blood, isolated PBMCs, or DNA extracted from either sample type. The germline V gene encodes CDR1 SGHVS and CDR2 FQNEAQ. The CDR3 spans 11 residues, from the cysteine through the phenylalanine. CDR3 DNA is the only sequence kept; it has 33 bases, read in frame from the first base. V and J lose 1 base and 8 bases, and a span of 5 bases separates them. With respect to this clone: Its antigen is not yet known. No base quality values were provided; no much bigger clone lies one nucleotide off.

The sample comprised peripheral blood. Rearrangement joined TRBV7-8 to TRBJ1-1; a tentative D call is TRBD1 (5 bases match). This clonotype originated in a man between 70 and 80 years old with active COVID-19. The DNA sequence is TGTGCCAGCAGCTTAGGGACAGAAGCTTTCTTT. Its translation reads: CASSLGTEAFF.